This TCR beta chain appears in the sequencing data of a study of blood T cell repertoires in COVID-19. Study context: Donors in the United States, Italy and Spain gave samples during acute or convalescent COVID-19. Sample material is recorded as cDNA or gDNA derived from T cells, B-cell-depleted T cells, or PBMCs.

V was pared by 0 bases and J by 4 bases, with 19 bases between. Germline CDR1 reads MGHRA; CDR2 reads YSYEKL. The CDR3 loop spans 18 amino acids. Seattle cases were enrolled at active infection and followed longitudinally. Study processing details: Amplification with reference gene primers provided the estimates of nucleated cell counts. The protocol was immunoSEQ multiplex PCR, while the TCRdb copy is restricted to in-frame clones and leaves out a portion. That table gives V, J and clone size, and the DNA gave D and trimming. The sample lists 310,000 or so clones, approximately 90% occurring once. The sequenced sample was peripheral blood. V is TRBV4-1 and J is TRBJ2-1, with D perhaps matching TRBD2 (7 bases). This clonotype was obtained from a man under 40 with COVID-19, enrolled during active disease. CDR3 in amino acids: CASSQEGEGGPAYNEQFF. The CDR3 nucleotides are TGCGCCAGCAGCCAAGAAGGGGAGGGGGGACCGGCGTACAATGAGCAGTTCTTC.